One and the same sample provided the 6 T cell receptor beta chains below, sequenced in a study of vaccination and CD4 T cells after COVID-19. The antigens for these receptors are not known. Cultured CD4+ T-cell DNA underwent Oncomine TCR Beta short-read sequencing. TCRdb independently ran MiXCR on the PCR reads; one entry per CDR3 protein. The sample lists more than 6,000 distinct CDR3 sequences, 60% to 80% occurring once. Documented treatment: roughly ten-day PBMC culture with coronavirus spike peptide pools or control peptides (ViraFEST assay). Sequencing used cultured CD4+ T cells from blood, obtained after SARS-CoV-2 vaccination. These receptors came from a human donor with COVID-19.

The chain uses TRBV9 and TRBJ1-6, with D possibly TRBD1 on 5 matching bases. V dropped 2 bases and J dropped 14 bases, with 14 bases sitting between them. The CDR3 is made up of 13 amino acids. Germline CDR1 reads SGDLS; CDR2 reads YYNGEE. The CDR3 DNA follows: TGTGCCAGCAGCGTGGATCAGGGAAGGGCCCTCCACTTT. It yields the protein CASSVDQGRALHF.

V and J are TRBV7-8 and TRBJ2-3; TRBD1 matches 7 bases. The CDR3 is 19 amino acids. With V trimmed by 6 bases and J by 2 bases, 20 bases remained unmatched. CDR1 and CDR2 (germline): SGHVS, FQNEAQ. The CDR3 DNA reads TGTGCCAGCAGATCCCGTAGAATGGGACAGAGTGATTCCACAGATACGCAGTATTTT. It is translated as CASRSRRMGQSDSTDTQYF.

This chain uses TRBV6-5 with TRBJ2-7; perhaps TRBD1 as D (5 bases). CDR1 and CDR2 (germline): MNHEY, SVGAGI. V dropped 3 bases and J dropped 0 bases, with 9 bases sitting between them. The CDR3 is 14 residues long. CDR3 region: CASSYIRGSYEQYF. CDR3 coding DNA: TGTGCCAGCAGTTATATTAGGGGCTCCTACGAGCAGTACTTC.

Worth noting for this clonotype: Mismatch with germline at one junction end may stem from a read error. CDR3 loop: CASSPSRTSGGSHEQFF. CDR3 bases: TGTGCTAGCAGCCCATCTAGGACTAGCGGGGGGAGCCATGAGCAGTTCTTC. The chain couples TRBV7-7 to TRBJ2-1, with 14 bases matching TRBD2. The germline V gene encodes CDR1 SSHAT and CDR2 FNYEAQ (reference sequence). The length of the CDR3 is 17 residues.

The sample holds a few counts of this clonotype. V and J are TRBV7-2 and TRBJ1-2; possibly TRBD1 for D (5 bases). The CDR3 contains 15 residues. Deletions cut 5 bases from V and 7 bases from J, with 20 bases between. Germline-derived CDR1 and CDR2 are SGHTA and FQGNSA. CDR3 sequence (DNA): TGTGCCAGCAGCGGGGCCCCAGCGGGGCCTGTTGGCTACACCTTC. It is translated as CASSGAPAGPVGYTF.

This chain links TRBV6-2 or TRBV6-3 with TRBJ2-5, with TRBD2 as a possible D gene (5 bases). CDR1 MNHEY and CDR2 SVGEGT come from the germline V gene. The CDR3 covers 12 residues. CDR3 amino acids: CATAGVGETQYF. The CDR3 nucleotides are TGTGCTACCGCCGGGGTCGGAGAGACCCAGTACTTC.